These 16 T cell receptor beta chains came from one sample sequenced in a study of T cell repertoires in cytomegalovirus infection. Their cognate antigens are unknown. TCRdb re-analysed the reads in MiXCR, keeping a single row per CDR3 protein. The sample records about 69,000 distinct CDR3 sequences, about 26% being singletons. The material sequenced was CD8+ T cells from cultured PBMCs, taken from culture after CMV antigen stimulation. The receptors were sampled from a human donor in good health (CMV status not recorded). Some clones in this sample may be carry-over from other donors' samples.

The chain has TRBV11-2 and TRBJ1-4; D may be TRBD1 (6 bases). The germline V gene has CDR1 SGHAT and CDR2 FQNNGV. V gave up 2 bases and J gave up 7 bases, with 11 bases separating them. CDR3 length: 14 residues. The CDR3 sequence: CASSLTGLGEKLFF. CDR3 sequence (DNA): TGTGCCAGCAGCTTAACAGGGCTGGGTGAAAAACTGTTTTTT.

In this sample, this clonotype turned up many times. CDR3 region: CASSFESNQPQHF. DNA for the CDR3: TGTGCCAGCAGCTTTGAAAGCAATCAGCCCCAGCATTTT. The chain combines TRBV7-9 with TRBJ1-5; D is undetermined. The CDR3 loop spans 13 amino acids. The V end lost 3 bases, the J end lost 1 base, and 4 bases lay between the germline ends. CDR1 is SEHNR, CDR2 FQNEAQ, per germline (reference sequence).

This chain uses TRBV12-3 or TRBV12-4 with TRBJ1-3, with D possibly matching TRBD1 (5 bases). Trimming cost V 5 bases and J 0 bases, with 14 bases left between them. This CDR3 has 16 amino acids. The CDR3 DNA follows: TGTGCCAGCAGTCCCCGGGGACCCCGCTCTGGAAACACCATATATTTT. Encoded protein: CASSPRGPRSGNTIYF.

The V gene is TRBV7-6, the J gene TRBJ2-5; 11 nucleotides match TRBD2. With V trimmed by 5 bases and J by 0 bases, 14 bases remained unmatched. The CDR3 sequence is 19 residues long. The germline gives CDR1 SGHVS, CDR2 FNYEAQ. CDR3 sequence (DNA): TGTGCCAGCAGCAAACCTGTAGCTAGCGGGGGGTCGTACCAAGAGACCCAGTACTTC. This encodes CASSKPVASGGSYQETQYF.

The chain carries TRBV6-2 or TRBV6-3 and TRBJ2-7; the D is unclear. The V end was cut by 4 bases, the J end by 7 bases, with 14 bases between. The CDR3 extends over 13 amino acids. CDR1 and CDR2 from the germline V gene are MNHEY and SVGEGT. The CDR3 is CASSLYSSEEQYF. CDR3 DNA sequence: TGTGCCAGCAGTTTATATTCATCAGAGGAGCAGTACTTC.

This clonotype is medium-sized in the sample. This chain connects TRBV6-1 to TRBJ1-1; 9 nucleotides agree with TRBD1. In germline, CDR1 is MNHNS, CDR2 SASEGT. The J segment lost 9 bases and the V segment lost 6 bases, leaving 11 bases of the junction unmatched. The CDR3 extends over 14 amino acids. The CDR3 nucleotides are TGTGCCAGCAGCCCGGGACAGGGAGGGAGTCAAGCTTTCTTT. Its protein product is CASSPGQGGSQAFF.

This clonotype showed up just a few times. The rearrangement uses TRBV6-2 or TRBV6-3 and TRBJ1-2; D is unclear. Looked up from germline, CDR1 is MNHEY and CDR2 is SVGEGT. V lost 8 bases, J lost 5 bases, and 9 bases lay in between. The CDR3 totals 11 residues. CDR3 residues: CASLSAYGYTF. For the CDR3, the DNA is TGTGCCAGCTTAAGCGCGTATGGCTACACCTTC.

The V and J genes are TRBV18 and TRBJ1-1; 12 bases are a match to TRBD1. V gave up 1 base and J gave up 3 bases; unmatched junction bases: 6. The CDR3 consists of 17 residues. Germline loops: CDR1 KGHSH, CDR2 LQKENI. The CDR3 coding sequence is TGTGCCAGCTCACCACGGGGACAGGGGGCAGTGGACACTGAAGCTTTCTTT. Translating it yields CASSPRGQGAVDTEAFF.

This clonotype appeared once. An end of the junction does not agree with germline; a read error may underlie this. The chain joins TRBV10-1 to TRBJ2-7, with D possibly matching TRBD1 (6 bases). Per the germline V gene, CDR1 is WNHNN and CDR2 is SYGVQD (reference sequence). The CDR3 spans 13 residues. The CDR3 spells CASSRGYSCEQYF. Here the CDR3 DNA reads TGCGCCAGCAGTAGGGGGTACTCCTGCGAGCAGTACTTC.

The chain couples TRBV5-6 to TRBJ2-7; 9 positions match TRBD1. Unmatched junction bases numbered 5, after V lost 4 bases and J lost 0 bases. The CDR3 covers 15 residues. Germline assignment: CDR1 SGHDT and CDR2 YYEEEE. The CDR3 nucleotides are TGTGCCAGCAGCCACGGGACAGGGTACTCCTACGAGCAGTACTTC. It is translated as CASSHGTGYSYEQYF.

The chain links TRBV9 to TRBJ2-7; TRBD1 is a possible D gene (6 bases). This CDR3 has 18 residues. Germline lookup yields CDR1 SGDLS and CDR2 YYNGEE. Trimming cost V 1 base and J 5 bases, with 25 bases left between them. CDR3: CASSVSMSGQGSKHEQYF. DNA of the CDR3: TGTGCCAGCAGCGTATCCATGAGTGGTCAGGGGTCGAAGCACGAGCAGTACTTC.

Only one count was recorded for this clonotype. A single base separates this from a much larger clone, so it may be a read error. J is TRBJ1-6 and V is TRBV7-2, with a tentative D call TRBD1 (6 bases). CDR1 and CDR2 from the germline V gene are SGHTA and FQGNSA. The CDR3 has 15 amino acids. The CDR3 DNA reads TGTGCCAGCAGCTCACAGGGTTGGATCAATTCAACCCTCCACTTT. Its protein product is CASSSQGWINSTLHF. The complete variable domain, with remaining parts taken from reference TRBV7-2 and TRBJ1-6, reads GAGVSQSPSNKVTEKGKDVELRCDPISGHTALYWYRQSLGQGLEFLIYFQGNSAPDKSGLPSDRFSAERTGGSVSTLTIQRTQQEDSAVYLCASSSQGWINSTLHFGNGTRLTVT.

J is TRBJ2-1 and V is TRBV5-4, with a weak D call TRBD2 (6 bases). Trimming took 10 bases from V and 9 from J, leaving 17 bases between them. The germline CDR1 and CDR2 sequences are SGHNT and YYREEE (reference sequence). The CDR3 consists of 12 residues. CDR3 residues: CAFPGGGTEQFF. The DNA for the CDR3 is TGTGCCTTCCCGGGCGGAGGGACTGAGCAGTTCTTC. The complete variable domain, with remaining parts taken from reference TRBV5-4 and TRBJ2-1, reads ETGVTQSPTHLIKTRGQQVTLRCSSQSGHNTVSWYQQALGQGPQFIFQYYREEENGRGNFPPRFSGLQFPNYSSELNVNALELDDSALYLCAFPGGGTEQFFGPGTRLTVL.

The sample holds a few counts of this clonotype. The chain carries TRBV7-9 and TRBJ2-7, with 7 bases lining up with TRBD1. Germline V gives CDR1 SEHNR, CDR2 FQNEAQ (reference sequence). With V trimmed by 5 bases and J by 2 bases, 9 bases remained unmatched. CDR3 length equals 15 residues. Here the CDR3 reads CASSQLGQNAYEQYF. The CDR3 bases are TGTGCCAGCAGCCAATTGGGACAGAATGCCTACGAGCAGTACTTC.

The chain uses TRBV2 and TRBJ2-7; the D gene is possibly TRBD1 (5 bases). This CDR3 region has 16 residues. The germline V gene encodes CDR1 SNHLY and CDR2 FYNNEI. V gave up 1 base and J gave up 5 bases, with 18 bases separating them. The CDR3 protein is CASSEESAGILDEQYF. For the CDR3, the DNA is TGTGCCAGCAGTGAAGAGTCGGCAGGGATCTTAGACGAGCAGTACTTC.

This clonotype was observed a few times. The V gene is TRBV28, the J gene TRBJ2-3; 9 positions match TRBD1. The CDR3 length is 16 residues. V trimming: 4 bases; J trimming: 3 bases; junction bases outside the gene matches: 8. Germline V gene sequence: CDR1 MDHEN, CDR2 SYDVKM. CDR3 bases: TGTGCCAGCAGTTCGCTTCGTGGGACAGGGACAGATACGCAGTATTTT. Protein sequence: CASSSLRGTGTDTQYF.